Each of the 12 T cell receptor beta chains below was sequenced from the same sample in a study of long-term antiretroviral therapy in people with HIV. Survey-level resolution applied to immunoSEQ assay v3.0. The method was immunoSEQ multiplex PCR; TCRdb's version includes in-frame clones alone and lacks a portion of them. The repertoire holds some 31,000 clones, with around nine tenths as singletons. This material consisted of unsorted PBMCs, taken 1.1 years after starting antiretroviral therapy. These receptors were obtained from a man between 18 and 29 years old with HIV.

The rearrangement joins TRBV6-5 to TRBJ1-4, with 7 bases that match TRBD1. Germline V CDR1 and CDR2: MNHEY, SVGAGI. This CDR3 is 16 amino acids long. V trimming: 3 bases; J trimming: 7 bases; junction bases outside the gene matches: 11. The DNA for the CDR3 is TGTGCCAGCAGTTATGGTCGGGGGCAGGGGGTTGAAAAACTGTTTTTT. Amino acids: CASSYGRGQGVEKLFF.

The rearrangement joins TRBV7-2 to TRBJ2-7, with D possibly being TRBD1 (6 bases). The CDR3 spans 15 residues. The V end was cut by 4 bases, the J end by 2 bases, with 15 bases between. Germline CDR1 is SGHTA and CDR2 is FQGNSA. The CDR3 nucleotides are TGTGCCAGCAGCTCCTCCGGGACACCCGCCTACGAGCAGTACTTC. It codes for CASSSSGTPAYEQYF.

This sequence joins TRBV29-1 and TRBJ2-6, with D possibly TRBD2 on 6 matching bases. This CDR3 is 16 amino acids long. Trimming pared 0 bases from V and 2 bases from J, leaving 11 bases between. Germline values: CDR1 SQVTM, CDR2 ANQGSEA. Written as DNA, the CDR3 is TGCAGCGTTGAAGATCCGGGGGTCCCTGGGGCCAACGTCCTGACTTTC. Its translation: CSVEDPGVPGANVLTF.

This clone has a handful of counts. V and J are TRBV28 and TRBJ2-7; 7 nucleotides match TRBD1. The CDR3 loop spans 14 amino acids. V shed 6 bases, J shed 9 bases, and the junction held 14 bases outside the gene matches. The germline CDR1 and CDR2 sequences are MDHEN and SYDVKM. For the CDR3, the DNA is TGTGCCAGCAGCTCCGACAGGGATCTACGAGGGCAGTACTTC. It yields the protein CASSSDRDLRGQYF.

The chain has TRBV14 and TRBJ2-1; unclear D gene. CDR1 is SGHDN and CDR2 is FVKESK in the germline V gene. This CDR3 is 14 amino acids long. V shed 4 bases and J shed 4 bases, with 11 bases lying between them. The CDR3, as DNA: TGTGCCAGCAGCCCGCTAGTAATGTACAATGAGCAGTTCTTC. Encoded protein: CASSPLVMYNEQFF. The whole variable domain, filled in from reference TRBV14 and TRBJ2-1, reads EAGVTQFPSHSVIEKGQTVTLRCDPISGHDNLYWYRRVMGKEIKFLLHFVKESKQDESGMPNNRFLAERTGGTYSTLKVQPAELEDSGVYFCASSPLVMYNEQFFGPGTRLTVL.

J is TRBJ2-7 and V is TRBV15; TRBD1 aligns across 7 bases. The CDR3 totals 14 residues. CDR1 is LNHNV, CDR2 YYDKDF, per germline (reference sequence). J was trimmed by 3 bases and V by 3 bases; bases with no gene match: 5. Here the CDR3 DNA reads TGTGCCACCAGCAGGGAGACAGGGCGCTACGAGCAGTACTTC. As protein: CATSRETGRYEQYF.

The rearrangement joins TRBV7-2 to TRBJ2-1; 12 bases match TRBD2. After removal of 10 bases from V and 8 bases from J, the junction contained 9 bases not matched to a gene. Germline V gene sequence: CDR1 SGHTA, CDR2 FQGNSA. The CDR3 covers 14 residues. CDR3 coding DNA: TGTGCCATGCGCCTAGCGGGAGGGCACCATGAGCAGTTCTTC. Encoded protein: CAMRLAGGHHEQFF.

The genes are TRBV9 and TRBJ2-3; D gene uncertain. The germline V gene has CDR1 SGDLS and CDR2 YYNGEE. Trimming removed 0 bases at V and 0 bases at J, with 8 bases between. The CDR3 consists of 15 residues. The CDR3 sequence is CASSVAGYSTDTQYF. CDR3 DNA: TGTGCCAGCAGCGTAGCTGGCTATAGCACAGATACGCAGTATTTT.

There are a few counts of this clone. The chain carries TRBV10-2 and TRBJ1-5; D remains ambiguous. CDR1 and CDR2 (germline): WSHSY, SAAADI. Trimming left V 3 bases short and J 4 bases short, with 4 bases between. The CDR3 loop spans 12 amino acids. The CDR3 DNA reads TGCGCCAGCAGTGATGGGAATCAGCCCCAGCATTTT. The encoded protein is CASSDGNQPQHF.

The V and J genes are TRBV28 and TRBJ2-7; no clear D gene. The V gene lost 1 base and the J gene lost 3 bases, with 13 bases spanning the gap. The germline CDR1 and CDR2 sequences are MDHEN and SYDVKM. The CDR3 runs to 15 residues. Here the CDR3 reads CASSLLNLVGYEQYF. The CDR3, as DNA: TGTGCCAGCAGTTTATTAAACTTAGTAGGCTACGAGCAGTACTTC. Variable domain in full (rest from reference TRBV28 and TRBJ2-7): DVKVTQSSRYLVKRTGEKVFLECVQDMDHENMFWYRQDPGLGLRLIYFSYDVKMKEKGDIPEGYSVSREKKERFSLILESASTNQTSMYLCASSLLNLVGYEQYFGPGTRLTVT.

The rearrangement uses TRBV23-1 and TRBJ2-1; D assignment may be TRBD1 or TRBD2 (5 bases each). TRBV23-1 is assigned to the ORF class and has an uncertain function. This CDR3 region has 16 residues. V was clipped by 2 bases and J by 0 bases, with 11 bases between them. CDR3 in DNA: TGCGCCAGCAGTCAAACTAAGGGGAGCTCCTACAATGAGCAGTTCTTC. Its translation: CASSQTKGSSYNEQFF.

This clone was recorded once. This chain links TRBV10-3 with TRBJ1-3; D is uncertain. This CDR3 region has 15 residues. Germline lookup yields CDR1 ENHRY and CDR2 SYGVKD. Trimming cost V 11 bases and J 3 bases, with 20 bases left between them. In nucleotides, the CDR3 is TGTGCCGGTTCCCAGGAGCTCGCCAATGGAAACACCATATATTTT. Encoded protein: CAGSQELANGNTIYF.